These 12 T cell receptor beta chains were sequenced from one sample in a study of monozygotic twins with inflammatory bowel disease. TCRdb processed the 5' RACE reads again and assigns one entry to each CDR3 protein, with no DNA. The table counts over 100,000 distinct CDR3 sequences; around 11% lies in the top ten. The sample taken for sequencing was blood. These receptors were taken from a human donor with ulcerative colitis or Crohn's disease, or a healthy co-twin of an affected twin (not recorded which).

The chain carries TRBV20-1 and TRBJ2-7; the D call from TCRdb, TRBD2, cannot be confirmed without DNA. Germline loops: CDR1 DFQATT, CDR2 SNEGSKA (reference sequence). The CDR3 consists of 15 residues. The CDR3 region is CSASRLAGSSYEQYF.

The chain employs TRBV5-6 and TRBJ2-1; TCRdb's D gene call, TRBD1, goes unchecked for lack of DNA. In germline, CDR1 is SGHDT, CDR2 YYEEEE. The CDR3 is 13 residues long. This CDR3 is CASSPTRDGKQFF. Variable domain in full (rest from reference TRBV5-6 and TRBJ2-1): DAGVTQSPTHLIKTRGQQVTLRCSPKSGHDTVSWYQQALGQGPQFIFQYYEEEERQRGNFPDRFSGHQFPNYSSELNVNALLLGDSALYLCASSPTRDGKQFFGPGTRLTVL.

The CDR3 reads CASSDSGQGEDYTF. This chain uses TRBV6-4 with TRBJ1-2; TCRdb proposes TRBD1, but this gene call is untestable without DNA. The CDR3 totals 14 residues. Per germline, CDR1 MRHNA and CDR2 SNTAGT.

The rearrangement joins TRBV20-1 to TRBJ2-4; TCRdb proposes TRBD2, but this gene call is untestable without DNA. The germline V gene has CDR1 DFQATT and CDR2 SNEGSKA (reference sequence). The CDR3 totals 17 residues. The chain's CDR3 is CSAPGLAGVLAKNIQYF.

The V and J genes are TRBV20-1 and TRBJ2-3; TCRdb calls TRBD2, which cannot be checked without DNA. From germline, CDR1 is DFQATT and CDR2 SNEGSKA (reference sequence). The CDR3 has 18 residues. The chain's CDR3 is CSATLLRLAGPSTDTQYF.

The rearrangement uses TRBV6-6 and TRBJ2-7; TCRdb gives TRBD1 as the D gene, but with no DNA this cannot be confirmed. This CDR3 is 14 amino acids long. Germline assignment: CDR1 MNHNY and CDR2 SVGAGI (reference sequence). CDR3 region: CASSYFAGNGEQYF.

V usage is TRBV4-2 and J usage is TRBJ2-6; TCRdb names TRBD1, which stays unverified in the absence of DNA. There are 19 residues in the CDR3. The V gene's germline CDR1 is LGHNA and CDR2 YNFKEQ. This CDR3 is CASSQDPDRAYSGANVLTF.

The chain is built from TRBV6-2 or TRBV6-3 and TRBJ2-1; checking the TCRdb D call of TRBD1 is not possible without DNA. The CDR3 length is 17 residues. Per the germline V gene, CDR1 is MNHEY and CDR2 is SVGEGT. The CDR3 reads CASSAPHSGSSYNEQFF.

The V call is TRBV7-6, the J call TRBJ2-2; absent DNA, TCRdb's TRBD1 call cannot be checked. CDR1 is SGHVS and CDR2 is FNYEAQ in the germline V gene. There are 17 residues in the CDR3. The CDR3 is CASSYLRDRANTGELFF.

This chain uses TRBV20-1 with TRBJ1-1. This CDR3 has 14 residues. In germline, CDR1 is DFQATT, CDR2 SNEGSKA (reference sequence). The CDR3 sequence: CSASRADSGTEAFF.

The chain carries TRBV27 and TRBJ2-6. This CDR3 region has 13 residues. Germline-derived CDR1 and CDR2 are MNHEY and SMNVEV (reference sequence). CDR3 loop: CASSPYGANVLTF.

J is TRBJ2-4 and V is TRBV5-1. Germline assignment: CDR1 SGHRS and CDR2 YFSETQ. This CDR3 is 15 amino acids long. This CDR3 reads CASSLETGTKNIQYF.